This TCR beta chain stems from a study of OX40 agonist ivuxolimab in advanced cancers. About the study: Each patient was given ivuxolimab into a vein every 2 weeks, at 0.01 to 10 mg/kg. Mean age about 60 years, range about 20 to 79; just over 80% male.

Generated by immunoSEQ multiplex PCR, the TCRdb table keeps only in-frame clones and is missing some. The sample has over 55,000 clones; around 90% are singletons. Systemic immunosuppression or a history of autoimmune disease excluded patients. Blood draws occurred at baseline, cycle 4 day 1, and cycle 7 day 1. This CDR3 spans 15 amino acids. CDR1 MNHNS and CDR2 SASEGT come from the germline V gene. Trimming shortened V by 4 bases and J by 5 bases, and 17 bases separated the two germline ends. The chain joins TRBV6-1 to TRBJ1-1; D gene uncertain. The sample was CD4+ or CD8+ T cells sorted from blood, taken in a trial of the OX40 agonist ivuxolimab. The receptor comes from an adult with an advanced solid tumor such as melanoma, head and neck, liver or kidney cancer. For the CDR3, the DNA is TGTGCCAGCAGTGCTATCCCCTCCCAAAGGACTGAAGCTTTCTTT. Protein sequence: CASSAIPSQRTEAFF.